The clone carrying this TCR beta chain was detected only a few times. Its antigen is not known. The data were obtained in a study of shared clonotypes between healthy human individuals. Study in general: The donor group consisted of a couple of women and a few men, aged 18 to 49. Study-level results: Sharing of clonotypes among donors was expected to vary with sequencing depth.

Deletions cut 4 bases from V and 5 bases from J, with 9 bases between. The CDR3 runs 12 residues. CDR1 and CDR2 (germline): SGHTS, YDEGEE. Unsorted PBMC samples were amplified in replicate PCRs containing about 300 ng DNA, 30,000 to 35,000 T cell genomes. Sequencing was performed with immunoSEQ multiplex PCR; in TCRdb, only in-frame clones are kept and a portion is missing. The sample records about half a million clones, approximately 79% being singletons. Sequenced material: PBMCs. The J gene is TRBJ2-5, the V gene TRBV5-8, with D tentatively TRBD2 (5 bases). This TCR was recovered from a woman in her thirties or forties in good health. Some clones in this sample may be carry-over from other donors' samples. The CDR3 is CASSPWEETQYF. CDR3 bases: TGTGCCAGCAGCCCGTGGGAGGAGACCCAGTACTTC.